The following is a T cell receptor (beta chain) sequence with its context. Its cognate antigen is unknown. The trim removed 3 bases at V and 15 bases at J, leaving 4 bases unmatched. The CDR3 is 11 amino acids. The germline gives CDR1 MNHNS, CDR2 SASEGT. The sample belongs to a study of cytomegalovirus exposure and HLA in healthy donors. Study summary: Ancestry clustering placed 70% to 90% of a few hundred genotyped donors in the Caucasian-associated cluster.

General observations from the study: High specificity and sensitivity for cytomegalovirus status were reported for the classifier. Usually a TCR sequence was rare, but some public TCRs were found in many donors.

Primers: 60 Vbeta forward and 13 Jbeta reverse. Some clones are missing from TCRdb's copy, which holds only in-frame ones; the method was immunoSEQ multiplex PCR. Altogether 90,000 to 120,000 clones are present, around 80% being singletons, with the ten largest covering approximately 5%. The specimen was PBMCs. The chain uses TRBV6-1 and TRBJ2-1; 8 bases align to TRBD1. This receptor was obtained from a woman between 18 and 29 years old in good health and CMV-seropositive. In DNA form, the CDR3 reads TGTGCCAGCAGTGATGGGGGACAGGCGTTCTTC. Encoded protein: CASSDGGQAFF.